These 20 T cell receptor beta chains originate from one sample sequenced in a study of blood T cell repertoires in COVID-19. Measured with immunoSEQ multiplex PCR; TCRdb has only the in-frame clones, and not every one. The sample holds 300,000 to 350,000 clones, about 87% seen once. The sequenced sample consisted of peripheral blood. Receptors were obtained from a man aged 25-40 years with COVID-19, enrolled during active disease.

This chain links TRBV24-1 with TRBJ2-5; D is unresolved. Trimming took off 4 bases at V and 5 bases at J, with 13 bases between the two ends. This CDR3 has 14 residues. CDR1 is KGHDR, CDR2 SFDVKD, per germline. This chain's CDR3 is CATSEGRGGETQYF. The CDR3 nucleotides are TGTGCCACCAGTGAGGGTCGAGGTGGGGAGACCCAGTACTTC.

The chain links TRBV3-1 (or the pseudogene TRBV3-2) to TRBJ2-3, with 11 bases aligning to TRBD2. Germline CDR1 and CDR2: LGHDT and YNNKEL (reference sequence). Losses at the gene ends were 4 bases for V and 2 bases for J; bases not matched to a gene: 11. CDR3 length: 18 amino acids. CDR3 protein: CASSRRRSGLAATDTQYF. The CDR3 DNA is TGTGCCAGCAGCCGAAGAAGATCGGGACTAGCGGCCACAGATACGCAGTATTTT.

This clone was counted a single time. The chain links TRBV20-1 to TRBJ2-6; D is perhaps TRBD1 (5 bases). This CDR3 comprises 16 residues. CDR1 and CDR2 (germline): DFQATT, SNEGSKA (reference sequence). The V and J ends lost 3 bases and 0 bases respectively, with 12 bases between them. The CDR3 loop is CSASMGQSSGANVLTF. The CDR3 DNA sequence: TGCAGTGCTAGTATGGGGCAGTCCTCTGGGGCCAACGTCCTGACTTTC.

This clone appeared a few times. The chain carries TRBV28 and TRBJ1-5; 8 bases match TRBD1. CDR1 MDHEN and CDR2 SYDVKM come from the germline V gene. The CDR3 loop spans 16 amino acids. The trim removed 7 bases at V and 2 bases at J, leaving 10 bases unmatched. CDR3 coding DNA: TGTGCCAGCAACTCCATGGACAGGGTGGGCAATCAGCCCCAGCATTTT. Translation gives CASNSMDRVGNQPQHF.

This clone was detected only a few times. This chain connects TRBV9 to TRBJ2-1; 12 bases match TRBD2. Per the germline V gene, CDR1 is SGDLS and CDR2 is YYNGEE. The CDR3 extends over 18 amino acids. J was trimmed by 7 bases and V by 0 bases; bases with no gene match: 11. The CDR3 reads CASSVESGAGTSGNEQFF. The CDR3, as DNA: TGTGCCAGCAGCGTAGAGAGTGGAGCCGGGACTAGCGGGAATGAGCAGTTCTTC.

The chain recombines TRBV27 with TRBJ2-3; TRBD1 matches at 8 bases. With 5 bases clipped from V and 2 bases from J, the junction kept 3 bases outside the gene matches. This CDR3 is built from 14 residues. The germline V gene has CDR1 MNHEY and CDR2 SMNVEV (reference sequence). The DNA for the CDR3 is TGTGCCAGCAGTGGACAGGGCAACACAGATACGCAGTATTTT. It translates to CASSGQGNTDTQYF.

The V gene is TRBV7-6, the J gene TRBJ2-3; 9 bases are shared with TRBD2. V dropped 3 bases and J dropped 6; count of bases not matched to a gene: 4. CDR3 length equals 14 residues. Germline-derived CDR1 and CDR2 are SGHVS and FNYEAQ. CDR3 sequence: CASSLAGGHDTQYF. Written as DNA, the CDR3 is TGTGCCAGCAGCTTGGCGGGGGGGCACGATACGCAGTATTTT. Using reference TRBV7-6 and TRBJ2-3 for the parts outside the CDR3, the full variable domain is GAGVSQSPRYKVTKRGQDVALRCDPISGHVSLYWYRQALGQGPEFLTYFNYEAQQDKSGLPNDRFSAERPEGSISTLTIQRTEQRDSAMYRCASSLAGGHDTQYFGPGTRLTVL.

This rearrangement joins TRBV19 to TRBJ2-3, with 9 bases fitting TRBD1. This CDR3 has 18 amino acids. Germline trimming cut 2 bases from V and 5 bases from J; bases unmatched to any gene: 14. Germline V CDR1 and CDR2: LNHDA, SQIVND (reference sequence). CDR3 coding DNA: TGTGCCAGTAGTATACGGGGGACAGGGTGGGGTGTTGAAGATACGCAGTATTTT. Its translation is CASSIRGTGWGVEDTQYF. Together with reference TRBV19 and TRBJ2-3, the CDR3 gives the full variable domain: DGGITQSPKYLFRKEGQNVTLSCEQNLNHDAMYWYRQDPGQGLRLIYYSQIVNDFQKGDIAEGYSVSREKKESFPLTVTSAQKNPTAFYLCASSIRGTGWGVEDTQYFGPGTRLTVL.

The chain links TRBV28 to TRBJ1-1; perhaps TRBD1 as D (5 bases). This CDR3 region has 14 residues. Germline-derived CDR1 and CDR2 are MDHEN and SYDVKM. The germline V and J ends were trimmed by 6 bases and 5 bases, with 16 bases remaining between them. The CDR3 is CASSWTQGGTEAFF. As DNA, the CDR3 is TGTGCCAGCAGCTGGACCCAGGGTGGAACTGAAGCTTTCTTT.

J is TRBJ1-2 and V is TRBV29-1; possible D gene TRBD1, 6 bases. The V gene's germline CDR1 is SQVTM and CDR2 ANQGSEA. There are 17 residues in the CDR3. V was pared by 3 bases and J by 6 bases, with 26 bases between. The CDR3 is CSVDYGGALDGVHGYTF. The CDR3 DNA is TGCAGCGTTGATTACGGGGGGGCGCTCGACGGAGTCCATGGCTACACCTTC.

The chain recombines TRBV11-1 with TRBJ2-2; D unclear. Deletions cut 5 bases from V and 2 bases from J, with 3 bases between. The CDR3 runs to 12 residues. The germline CDR1 and CDR2 sequences are SGHAT and FQDESV (reference sequence). CDR3 sequence reads: CASSPNTGELFF. The CDR3 DNA is TGTGCCAGCAGCCCTAACACCGGGGAGCTGTTTTTT.

This chain connects TRBV18 to TRBJ2-7, with a possible D match to TRBD1 (5 bases). The germline V and J ends were trimmed by 4 bases and 4 bases, with 8 bases remaining between them. The germline gives CDR1 KGHSH, CDR2 LQKENI. The CDR3 totals 12 residues. The CDR3 is CASSLGQYEQYF. The CDR3 DNA follows: TGTGCCAGCTCACTGGGGCAGTACGAGCAGTACTTC.

The chain combines TRBV10-3 with TRBJ2-1; 7 bases are a match to TRBD2. Per the germline V gene, CDR1 is ENHRY and CDR2 is SYGVKD. This CDR3 is built from 14 residues. J lost 10 bases, V lost 4 bases, and 10 bases had no gene match. The CDR3 DNA sequence: TGTGCCATCAGTGCCTTGGATGGGGGAGGGGAGCAGTTCTTC. This encodes CAISALDGGGEQFF.

The CDR3 DNA follows: TGCGCCAGCTCGGATGGAGGTGAGAACACCGGGGAGCTGTTTTTT. Its protein product is CASSDGGENTGELFF. The rearrangement links TRBV5-1 to TRBJ2-2, with D perhaps matching TRBD2 (5 bases). Trimming removed 7 bases from V and 1 base from J, with 14 bases in between. Germline CDR1 and CDR2: SGHRS and YFSETQ. This CDR3 has 15 amino acids.

This clone was recorded many times. J is TRBJ2-7 and V is TRBV19; TRBD2 might be the D (6 bases). Deletions cut 0 bases from V and 2 bases from J, with 14 bases between. The CDR3 is 16 amino acids. Germline V gene sequence: CDR1 LNHDA, CDR2 SQIVND (reference sequence). Here the CDR3 DNA reads TGTGCCAGTAGTATAGATCCGGGACTGGCTGCCTACGAGCAGTACTTC. It translates to CASSIDPGLAAYEQYF.

This sequence joins TRBV5-1 and TRBJ1-1; D unclear. The CDR3 has 15 amino acids. Germline V gene data show CDR1 as SGHRS and CDR2 as YFSETQ. Trimming cost V 0 bases and J 1 base, with 10 bases left between them. CDR3 loop: CASSLVARGNTEAFF. For the CDR3, the DNA is TGCGCCAGCAGCTTGGTGGCCCGGGGGAACACTGAAGCTTTCTTT. The full variable domain, its missing parts supplied by reference TRBV5-1 and TRBJ1-1, is KAGVTQTPRYLIKTRGQQVTLSCSPISGHRSVSWYQQTPGQGLQFLFEYFSETQRNKGNFPGRFSGRQFSNSRSEMNVSTLELGDSALYLCASSLVARGNTEAFFGQGTRLTVV.

The genes are TRBV9 and TRBJ2-1, with TRBD1 matching over 7 bases. This CDR3 has 14 amino acids. Germline CDR1 reads SGDLS; CDR2 reads YYNGEE. V dropped 2 bases and J dropped 5; count of bases not matched to a gene: 4. CDR3 sequence (DNA): TGTGCCAGCAGCGTTGGACAGGCGAACAATGAGCAGTTCTTC. Protein product: CASSVGQANNEQFF.

V is TRBV28 and J is TRBJ2-7; D unclear. CDR1 is MDHEN and CDR2 is SYDVKM in the germline V gene. The CDR3 totals 11 residues. Between the trimmed V and J ends, which lost 6 bases and 4 bases, there was a span of 7 bases. Written as DNA, the CDR3 is TGTGCCAGCAGCAACTCTTACGAGCAGTACTTC. Translating it yields CASSNSYEQYF.

The gene calls are TRBV27 and TRBJ2-3, with a tentative D call TRBD2 (5 bases). The CDR3 is made up of 15 amino acids. V lost 5 bases, J lost 0 bases, and 12 bases lay in between. The germline V gene has CDR1 MNHEY and CDR2 SMNVEV (reference sequence). The CDR3 sequence: CASSPRAASTDTQYF. CDR3 coding DNA: TGTGCCAGCAGTCCGCGGGCAGCAAGCACAGATACGCAGTATTTT.

The gene calls are TRBV15 and TRBJ2-7, with a possible D match to TRBD2 (5 bases). The germline V and J ends were trimmed by 3 bases and 2 bases, with 20 bases remaining between them. Per germline, CDR1 LNHNV and CDR2 YYDKDF (reference sequence). This CDR3 region has 17 residues. The CDR3 reads CATSSEKWRGKTYEQYF. CDR3 DNA: TGTGCCACCAGCAGCGAGAAATGGAGAGGGAAGACCTACGAGCAGTACTTC.